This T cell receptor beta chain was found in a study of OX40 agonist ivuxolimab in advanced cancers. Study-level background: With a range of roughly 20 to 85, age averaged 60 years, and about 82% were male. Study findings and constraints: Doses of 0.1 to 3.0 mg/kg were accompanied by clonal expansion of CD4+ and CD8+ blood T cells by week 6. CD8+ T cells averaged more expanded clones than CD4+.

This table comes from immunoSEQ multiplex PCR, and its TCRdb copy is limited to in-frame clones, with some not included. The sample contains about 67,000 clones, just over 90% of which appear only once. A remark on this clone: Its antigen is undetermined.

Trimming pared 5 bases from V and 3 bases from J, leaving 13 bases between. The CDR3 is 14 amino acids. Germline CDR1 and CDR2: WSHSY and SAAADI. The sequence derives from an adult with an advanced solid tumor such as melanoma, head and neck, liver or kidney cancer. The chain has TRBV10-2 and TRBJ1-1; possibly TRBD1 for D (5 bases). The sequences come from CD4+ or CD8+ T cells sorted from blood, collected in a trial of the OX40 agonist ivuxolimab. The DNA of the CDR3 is TGCGCCAGCAGTAAAATCCAGGGTTACACTGAAGCTTTCTTT. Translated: CASSKIQGYTEAFF.